This TCR beta chain was identified during a study of T cell responses to AZD1222 COVID-19 vaccine. V was cut by 6 bases and J by 0 bases, with 12 bases left in between. The CDR3 loop spans 15 amino acids. The germline gives CDR1 KGHSH, CDR2 LQKENI. Clones were sequenced by immunoSEQ multiplex PCR, and TCRdb holds only the in-frame ones, with some missing. The sample holds about 86,000 clones, approximately 89% seen once. This material consisted of peripheral blood, taken on day 0 of AZD1222 vaccination. The receptor comes from an adult in good health. The chain carries TRBV18 and TRBJ1-5, with a possible D match to TRBD1 (6 bases). In DNA form, the CDR3 reads TGTGCCAGCTCGCCCGGGACACCTAGCAATCAGCCCCAGCATTTT. Translating it yields CASSPGTPSNQPQHF. Drawing the rest from reference TRBV18 and TRBJ1-5, the complete variable domain is NAGVMQNPRHLVRRRGQEARLRCSPMKGHSHVYWYRQLPEEGLKFMVYLQKENIIDESGMPKERFSAEFPKEGPSILRIQQVVRGDSAAYFCASSPGTPSNQPQHFGDGTRLSIL.